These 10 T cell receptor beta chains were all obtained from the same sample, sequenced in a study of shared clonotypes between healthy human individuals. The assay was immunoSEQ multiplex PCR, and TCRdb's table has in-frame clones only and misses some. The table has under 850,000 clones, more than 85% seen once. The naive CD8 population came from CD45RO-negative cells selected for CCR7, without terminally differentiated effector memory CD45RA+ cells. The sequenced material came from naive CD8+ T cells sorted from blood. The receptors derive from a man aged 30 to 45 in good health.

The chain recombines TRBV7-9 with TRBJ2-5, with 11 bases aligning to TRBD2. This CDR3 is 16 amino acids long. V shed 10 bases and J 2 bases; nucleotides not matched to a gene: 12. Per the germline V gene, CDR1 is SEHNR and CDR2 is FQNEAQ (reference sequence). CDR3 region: CAITGRLAGNQETQYF. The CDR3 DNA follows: TGTGCCATAACAGGACGACTAGCGGGAAATCAAGAGACCCAGTACTTC.

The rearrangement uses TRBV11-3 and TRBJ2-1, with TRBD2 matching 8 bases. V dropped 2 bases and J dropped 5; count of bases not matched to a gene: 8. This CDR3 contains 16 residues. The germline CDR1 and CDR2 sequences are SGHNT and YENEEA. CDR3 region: CASSLRTREGNNEQFF. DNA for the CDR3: TGTGCCAGCAGCTTACGTACCCGGGAGGGAAACAATGAGCAGTTCTTC.

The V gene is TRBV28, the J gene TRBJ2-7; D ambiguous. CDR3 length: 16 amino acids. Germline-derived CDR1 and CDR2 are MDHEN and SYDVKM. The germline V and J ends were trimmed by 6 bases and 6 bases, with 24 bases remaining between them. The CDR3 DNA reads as TGTGCCAGCAGGGATCAATTGGGCAGTGTAGCCCCCGAGCAGTACTTC. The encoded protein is CASRDQLGSVAPEQYF.

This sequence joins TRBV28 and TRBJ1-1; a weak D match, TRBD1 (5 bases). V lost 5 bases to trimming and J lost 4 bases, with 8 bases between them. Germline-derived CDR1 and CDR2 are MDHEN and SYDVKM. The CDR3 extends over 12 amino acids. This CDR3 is CASSPRVTEAFF. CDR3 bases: TGTGCCAGCAGTCCCAGGGTCACTGAAGCTTTCTTT.

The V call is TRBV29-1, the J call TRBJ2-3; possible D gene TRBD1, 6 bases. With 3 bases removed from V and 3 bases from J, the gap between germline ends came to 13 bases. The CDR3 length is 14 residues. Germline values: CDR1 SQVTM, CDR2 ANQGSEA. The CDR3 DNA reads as TGCAGCGTTGAGAGGCAGGGGAGTACAGATACGCAGTATTTT. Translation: CSVERQGSTDTQYF.

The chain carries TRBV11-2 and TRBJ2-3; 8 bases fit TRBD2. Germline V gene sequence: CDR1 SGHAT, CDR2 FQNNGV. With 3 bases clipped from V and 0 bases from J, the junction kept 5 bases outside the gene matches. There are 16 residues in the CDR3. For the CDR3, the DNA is TGTGCCAGCAGCTTCGGGGGGGCTCCTAGCACAGATACGCAGTATTTT. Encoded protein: CASSFGGAPSTDTQYF.

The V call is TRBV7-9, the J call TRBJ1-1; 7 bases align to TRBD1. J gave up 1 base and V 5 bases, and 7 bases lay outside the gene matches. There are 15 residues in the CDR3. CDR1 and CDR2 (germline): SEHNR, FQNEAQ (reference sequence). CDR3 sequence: CASSPRTGGNTEAFF. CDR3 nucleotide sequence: TGTGCCAGCAGCCCTCGGACAGGCGGGAACACTGAAGCTTTCTTT.

The CDR3 bases are TGCGCCAGCAGCTTGGGGGCCGCGGGACAGGGACTAGCGGGAGTTCTCGAGCAGTACTTC. It specifies CASSLGAAGQGLAGVLEQYF. The V gene is TRBV5-1, the J gene TRBJ2-7; 14 bases are shared with TRBD2. V lost 0 bases to trimming and J lost 6 bases; unmatched junction nucleotides: 17. Germline lookup yields CDR1 SGHRS and CDR2 YFSETQ. This CDR3 comprises 20 residues.

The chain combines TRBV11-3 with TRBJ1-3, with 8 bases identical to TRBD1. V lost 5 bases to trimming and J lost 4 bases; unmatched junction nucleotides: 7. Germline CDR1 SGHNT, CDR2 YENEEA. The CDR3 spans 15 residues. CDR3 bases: TGTGCCAGCAGCCTGACGACAGGGGCAGGAAACACCATATATTTT. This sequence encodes CASSLTTGAGNTIYF.

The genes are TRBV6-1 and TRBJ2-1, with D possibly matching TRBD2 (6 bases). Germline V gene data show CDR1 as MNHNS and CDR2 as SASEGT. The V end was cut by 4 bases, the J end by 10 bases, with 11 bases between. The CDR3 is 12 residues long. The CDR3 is CASSVGGIEQFF. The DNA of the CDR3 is TGTGCCAGCAGTGTTGGGGGGATAGAGCAGTTCTTC.